This T cell receptor (beta chain) was sequenced in a study of blood T cell repertoires in COVID-19 (TCRdb year 2020). About the investigation overall: Samples from collaborators originated in the United States, Italy and Spain and spanned both the acute and convalescent phases of COVID-19. The prospective study material was composed of cDNA or gDNA derived from T cells, B-cell-depleted T cells, or PBMCs. The dataset comprised deeply sampled blood TCRbeta repertoires from subjects exposed to, actively infected with, or recovered from COVID-19. The repertoires were released in a freely available public database intended as a resource for research on the immune response to SARS-CoV-2. The samples were drawn from two sources: the first 160 participants of the ongoing ImmuneRACE study, and some 1,300 subjects contributed by 6 global collaborators. Nearly every sample came with metadata listing a de-identified subject ID, COVID-19 status, age in years and sex. Where available, HLA class I and class II types were obtained from metadata supplied by the sample provider rather than from assay-based typing. Points the paper makes about the study in general: The amount of clinical and demographic metadata varied by source and participant and was provided uncurated.

Collaborating institutions collected whole blood in K2EDTA tubes following their own protocols. For TCRbeta analysis, collaborator samples were shipped as frozen whole blood, as isolated PBMCs, or as DNA extracted from either sample type. The CDR3 runs 14 amino acids, cysteine and phenylalanine included. This entry keeps only the CDR3 DNA: 42 bases, framed from base 1. CDR1 and CDR2 are read off the germline V gene as SGDLS and YYNGEE. Clipping removes 4 bases from V and 11 bases from J, with 12 as the unmatched junction base count. TCRbeta CDR3 regions were amplified from genomic DNA using the immunoSEQ Assay, a bias-controlled multiplex PCR. Regarding the original processing steps: Within the assay, amplification of reference gene primers was used to estimate how many nucleated cells each sample contained. Sequence reads were collapsed and filtered to measure the absolute abundance of every unique TCRbeta CDR3 rearrangement. For each sample, productive Simpson clonality was calculated by taking the square root of Simpson's diversity index across productive rearrangements. In TCRdb, the immuneACCESS table is reduced to in-frame sequences with V and J assigned. These tables do not hold every clone; where another copy was compared, an unresolved V gene accounts for under half, and the others remain unexplained. The V and J calls and clone size come from that table; D and trimming were worked out from the DNA. Here the sample has 200,000 to 250,000 clones; approximately 82% occur a single time. Around 3.3% of the sample is in the top ten clones.

A note on this clone: Its target antigen remains unknown. No base quality information exists; no much larger clone differs at one position.

Sequencing was done on a sample of peripheral blood. This chain joins TRBV9 to TRBJ2-1, with 7 middle bases fitting TRBD2. The receptor was derived from an elderly woman with acute or convalescent COVID-19. The CDR3 corresponds to CASSLTELANKQFF. At the DNA level, the sequence is TGTGCCAGCAGCCTTACGGAACTAGCGAATAAGCAGTTCTTC. With the rest looked up from the reference TRBV9 and TRBJ2-1 genes rather than sequenced, the full variable domain is DSGVTQTPKHLITATGQRVTLRCSPRSGDLSVYWYQQSLDQGLQFLIQYYNGEERAKGNILERFSAQQFPDLHSELNLSSLELGDSALYFCASSLTELANKQFFGPGTRLTVL.